This T cell receptor (beta chain) was captured in a study of OX40 agonist ivuxolimab in advanced cancers. Overall study findings and caveats: Average numbers of expanded clones were greater in CD8+ T cells than in CD4+. The study observed clonal expansion of CD4+ and CD8+ blood T cells by week 6 at 0.1 to 3.0 mg/kg.

Produced via immunoSEQ multiplex PCR; TCRdb's table is partial and in-frame only. The table records tens of thousands of clones, 70% to 90% of them present only once. With regard to this clone: Its antigen is still unknown.

This TCR came from an adult with an advanced solid tumor such as melanoma, head and neck, liver or kidney cancer. Specimen: CD4+ or CD8+ T cells sorted from blood, collected in a trial of the OX40 agonist ivuxolimab.

The CDR3 DNA reads as TGTGCCAGCAGCTTAGCCTTCGGACCTGGAAACACCATATATTTT. This translates into CASSLAFGPGNTIYF. The chain joins TRBV7-2 to TRBJ1-3; D is uncertain. The CDR3 contains 15 residues. Germline CDR1 reads SGHTA; CDR2 reads FQGNSA. V was cut by 0 bases and J by 2 bases, with 8 bases left in between.